This entry describes one TCR beta chain. Libraries were prepared by immunoSEQ multiplex PCR; TCRdb keeps only in-frame clonotypes and omits some of them. Among about 170,000 clones listed, approximately 87% were seen once. This entry is derived from a study of blood T cell repertoires in COVID-19. Germline values: CDR1 MNHEY, CDR2 SMNVEV (reference sequence). With V trimmed by 7 bases and J by 6 bases, 6 bases remained unmatched. This CDR3 has 14 residues. The V call is TRBV27, the J call TRBJ2-3; 11 bases are shared with TRBD2. This TCR was recovered from a woman aged 50 to 65 who had recovered from COVID-19. The sample comprised PBMCs or T cells enriched from blood (not recorded which). CDR3 in amino acids: CASNSGGALDTQYF. The CDR3 coding sequence is TGTGCCAGCAATAGCGGGGGGGCTTTGGATACGCAGTATTTT.